This T cell receptor (beta chain) derives from a study of blood T cell repertoires in COVID-19. Study summary: Sites in the United States, Italy and Spain provided acute and convalescent COVID-19 samples. Sources were T cells, B-cell-depleted T cells, or PBMCs; the material itself was cDNA or gDNA.

Germline V CDR1 and CDR2: SGHRS, YFSETQ. This CDR3 spans 15 amino acids. The V and J ends lost 4 bases and 0 bases respectively, with 11 bases between them. Source study methods: Nucleated cell counts were estimated from reference gene primer amplification. Produced via immunoSEQ multiplex PCR; TCRdb's table is partial and in-frame only. V, J and clone size are taken as reported in that table, and D and trimming were inferred from the DNA itself. The sample shows around 16,000 clones, roughly nine tenths of them seen only once. The chain has TRBV5-1 and TRBJ1-3, with TRBD1 as a possible D gene (6 bases). This receptor was taken from a man older than 75 with acute or convalescent COVID-19. The sequencing sample was made of peripheral blood. The CDR3 sequence: CASSADSSSGNTIYF. The CDR3 DNA follows: TGCGCCAGCAGCGCGGACAGTAGCTCTGGAAACACCATATATTTT.